This T cell receptor (beta chain) derives from a study of OX40 agonist ivuxolimab in advanced cancers. Study-wide points: CD8+ T cells averaged more expanded clones than CD4+. Expanded peripheral T cell antigen specificity was not determined.

Data came from immunoSEQ multiplex PCR; TCRdb stores just in-frame clones and leaves some out. The sample has 75,000 to 100,000 clones; over 75% are singletons. The count of this clone is one. Its antigen is undetermined. This TCR derives from an adult with an advanced solid tumor such as melanoma, head and neck, liver or kidney cancer. Sequenced material: CD4+ or CD8+ T cells sorted from blood, taken in a trial of the OX40 agonist ivuxolimab.

DNA of the CDR3: TGTGCCAGCAGCCCCCTGGGAGAGACCCAGTACTTC. Protein sequence: CASSPLGETQYF. The chain carries TRBV14 and TRBJ2-5; D is unclear. Per germline, CDR1 SGHDN and CDR2 FVKESK. Deletions cut 4 bases from V and 4 bases from J, with 7 bases between. The CDR3 sequence is 12 residues long.